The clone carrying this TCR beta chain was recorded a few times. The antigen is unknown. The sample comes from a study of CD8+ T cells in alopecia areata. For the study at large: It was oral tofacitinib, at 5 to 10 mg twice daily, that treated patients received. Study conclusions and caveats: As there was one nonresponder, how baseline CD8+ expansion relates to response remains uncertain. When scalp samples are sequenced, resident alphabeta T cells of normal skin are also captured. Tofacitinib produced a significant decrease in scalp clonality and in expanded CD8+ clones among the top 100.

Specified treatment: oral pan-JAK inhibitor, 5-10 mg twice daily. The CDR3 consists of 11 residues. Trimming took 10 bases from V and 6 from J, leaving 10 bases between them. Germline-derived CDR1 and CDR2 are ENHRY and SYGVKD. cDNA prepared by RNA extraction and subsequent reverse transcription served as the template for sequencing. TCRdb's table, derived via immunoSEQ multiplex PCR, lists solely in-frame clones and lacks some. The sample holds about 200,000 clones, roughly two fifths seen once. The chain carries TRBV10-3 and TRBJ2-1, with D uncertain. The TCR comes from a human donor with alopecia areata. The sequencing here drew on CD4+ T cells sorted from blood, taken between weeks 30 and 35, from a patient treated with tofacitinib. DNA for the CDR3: TGTGCCACTACCAGCGCCAATGAGCAGTTCTTC. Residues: CATTSANEQFF.